Each of the 2 T cell receptor beta chains below was sequenced from the same sample in a study of Tregs in tolerant kidney transplant recipients. Produced via immunoSEQ multiplex PCR; TCRdb's table is partial and in-frame only. Altogether around 50,000 clones are present, approximately 90% being singletons, with the ten largest covering roughly 15%. Recipients received nonmyeloablative bone marrow transplants from related graft donors, with transient mixed chimerism. The material was CD8+ T cells from blood (PBMCs), obtained 24 months after the transplant. The source is a human patient who received a combined kidney and bone marrow transplant. Part of the T cell pool may stem from the graft donor.

This chain connects TRBV6-1 to TRBJ2-7; the D is unclear. The CDR3 loop spans 15 amino acids. V was trimmed by 1 base and J by 6 bases, leaving 16 bases between them. Germline lookup yields CDR1 MNHNS and CDR2 SASEGT. DNA for the CDR3: TGTGCCAGCAGTGAAGGCAGACTCGGCTCCGGCGAGCAGTACTTC. It yields the protein CASSEGRLGSGEQYF.

The V call is TRBV18, the J call TRBJ2-6, with D tentatively TRBD2 (6 bases). This CDR3 is 17 amino acids long. Trimming stripped 3 bases from V and 0 bases from J, with 12 bases between. The germline V gene has CDR1 KGHSH and CDR2 LQKENI. In DNA, the CDR3 is TGTGCCAGCTCACCGGGGCAGGGAGGCTCTGGGGCCAACGTCCTGACTTTC. It yields the protein CASSPGQGGSGANVLTF.